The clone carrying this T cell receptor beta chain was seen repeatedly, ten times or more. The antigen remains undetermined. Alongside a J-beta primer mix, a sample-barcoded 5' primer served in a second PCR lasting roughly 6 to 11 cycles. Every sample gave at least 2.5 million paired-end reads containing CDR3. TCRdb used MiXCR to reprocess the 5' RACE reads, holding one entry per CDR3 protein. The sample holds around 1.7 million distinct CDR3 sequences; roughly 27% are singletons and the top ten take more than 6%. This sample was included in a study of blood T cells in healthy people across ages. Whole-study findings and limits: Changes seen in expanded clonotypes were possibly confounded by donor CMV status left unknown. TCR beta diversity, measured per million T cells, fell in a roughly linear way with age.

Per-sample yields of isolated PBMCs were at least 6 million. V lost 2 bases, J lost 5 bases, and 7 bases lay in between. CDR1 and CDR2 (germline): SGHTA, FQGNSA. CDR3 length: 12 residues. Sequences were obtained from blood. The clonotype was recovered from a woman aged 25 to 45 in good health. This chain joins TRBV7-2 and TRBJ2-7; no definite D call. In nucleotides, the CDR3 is TGTGCCAGCAGCTTATTGGGTAACGAGCAGTACTTC. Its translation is CASSLLGNEQYF.